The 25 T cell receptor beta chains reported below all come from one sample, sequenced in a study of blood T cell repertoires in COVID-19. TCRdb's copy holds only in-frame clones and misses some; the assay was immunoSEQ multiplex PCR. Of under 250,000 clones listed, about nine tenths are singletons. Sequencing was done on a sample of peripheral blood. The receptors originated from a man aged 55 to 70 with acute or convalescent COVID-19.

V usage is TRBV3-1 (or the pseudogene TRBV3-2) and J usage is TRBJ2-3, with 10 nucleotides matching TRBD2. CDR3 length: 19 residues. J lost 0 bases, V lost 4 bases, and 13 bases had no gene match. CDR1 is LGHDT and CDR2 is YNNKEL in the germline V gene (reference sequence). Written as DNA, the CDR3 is TGTGCCAGCAGCCTCCGAGCGGGAGGGCCGTTTAAAAGCACAGATACGCAGTATTTT. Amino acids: CASSLRAGGPFKSTDTQYF.

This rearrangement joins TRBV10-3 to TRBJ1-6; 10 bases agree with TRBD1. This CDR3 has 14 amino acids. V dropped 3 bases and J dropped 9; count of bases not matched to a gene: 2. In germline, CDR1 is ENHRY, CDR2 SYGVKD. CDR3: CAISEGTGASPLHF. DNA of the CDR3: TGTGCCATCAGTGAAGGGACAGGGGCTTCACCCCTCCACTTT.

The CDR3 reads CASSQDLQSGLSYGYTF. As DNA, the CDR3 is TGTGCCAGCAGCCAAGATCTGCAGTCAGGGTTGAGCTATGGCTACACCTTC. This chain connects TRBV3-1 (or the pseudogene TRBV3-2) to TRBJ1-2; a weak D match, TRBD1 (5 bases). CDR3 size: 17 residues. The V gene's germline CDR1 is LGHDT and CDR2 YNNKEL (reference sequence). V was pared by 0 bases and J by 4 bases, with 18 bases between.

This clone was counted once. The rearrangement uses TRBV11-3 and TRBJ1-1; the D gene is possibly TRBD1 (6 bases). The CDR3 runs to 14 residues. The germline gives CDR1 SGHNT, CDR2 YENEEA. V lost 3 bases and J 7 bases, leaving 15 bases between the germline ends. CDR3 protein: CASSFSGARGEAFF. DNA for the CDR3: TGTGCCAGCAGCTTTTCAGGGGCCCGGGGTGAAGCTTTCTTT.

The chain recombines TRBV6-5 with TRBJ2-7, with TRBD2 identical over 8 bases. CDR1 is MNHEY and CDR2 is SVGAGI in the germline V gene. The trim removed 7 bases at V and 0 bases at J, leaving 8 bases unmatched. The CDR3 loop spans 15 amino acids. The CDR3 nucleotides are TGTGCCAGCAATTATACGGGAGGGCCCTCCTACGAGCAGTACTTC. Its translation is CASNYTGGPSYEQYF.

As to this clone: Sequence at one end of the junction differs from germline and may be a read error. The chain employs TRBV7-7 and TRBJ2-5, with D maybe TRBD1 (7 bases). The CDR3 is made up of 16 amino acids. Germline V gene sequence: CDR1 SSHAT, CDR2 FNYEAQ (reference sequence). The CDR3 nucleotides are TGTGCTAGCAGCTTAGGGGGCGGCTCCCGGGAGGAGACCCAGTACTTC. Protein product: CASSLGGGSREETQYF.

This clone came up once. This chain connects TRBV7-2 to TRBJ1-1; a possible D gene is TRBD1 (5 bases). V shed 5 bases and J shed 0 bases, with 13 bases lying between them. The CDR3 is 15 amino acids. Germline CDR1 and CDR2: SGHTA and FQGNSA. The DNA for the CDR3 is TGTGCCAGCAGCGCGAAGGGGTTTATGAACACTGAAGCTTTCTTT. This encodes CASSAKGFMNTEAFF.

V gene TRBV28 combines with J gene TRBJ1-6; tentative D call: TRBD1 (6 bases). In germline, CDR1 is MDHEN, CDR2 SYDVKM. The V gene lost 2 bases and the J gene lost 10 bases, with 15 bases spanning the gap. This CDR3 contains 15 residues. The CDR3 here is CASSLNEGRGSPLHF. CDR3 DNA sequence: TGTGCCAGCAGTTTAAATGAGGGAAGGGGGTCACCCCTCCACTTT. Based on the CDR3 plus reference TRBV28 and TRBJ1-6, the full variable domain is DVKVTQSSRYLVKRTGEKVFLECVQDMDHENMFWYRQDPGLGLRLIYFSYDVKMKEKGDIPEGYSVSREKKERFSLILESASTNQTSMYLCASSLNEGRGSPLHFGNGTRLTVT.

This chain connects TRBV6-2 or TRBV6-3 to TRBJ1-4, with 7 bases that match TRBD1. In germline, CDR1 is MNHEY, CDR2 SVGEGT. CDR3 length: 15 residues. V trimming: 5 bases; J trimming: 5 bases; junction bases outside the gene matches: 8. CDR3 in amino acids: CASSTRTGLNEKLFF. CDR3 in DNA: TGTGCCAGCAGTACACGGACAGGTTTGAATGAAAAACTGTTTTTT.

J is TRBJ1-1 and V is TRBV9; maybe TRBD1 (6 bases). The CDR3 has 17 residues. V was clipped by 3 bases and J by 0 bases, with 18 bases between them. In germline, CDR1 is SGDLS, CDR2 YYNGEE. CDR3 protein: CASSAGTTVGMNTEAFF. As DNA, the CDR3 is TGTGCCAGCAGCGCTGGGACAACAGTGGGGATGAACACTGAAGCTTTCTTT.

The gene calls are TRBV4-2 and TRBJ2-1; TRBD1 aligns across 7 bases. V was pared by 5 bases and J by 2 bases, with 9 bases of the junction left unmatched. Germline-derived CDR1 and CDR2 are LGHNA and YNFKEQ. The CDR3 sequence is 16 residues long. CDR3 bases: TGTGCCAGCAGCGTACACGCCGGGACAGCCTACAATGAGCAGTTCTTC. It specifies CASSVHAGTAYNEQFF.

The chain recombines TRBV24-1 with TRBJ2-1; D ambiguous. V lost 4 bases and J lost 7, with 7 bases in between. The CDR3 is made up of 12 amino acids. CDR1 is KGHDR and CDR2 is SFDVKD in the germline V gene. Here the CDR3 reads CATSDPFNEQFF. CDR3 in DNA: TGTGCCACCAGTGACCCCTTTAATGAGCAGTTCTTC.

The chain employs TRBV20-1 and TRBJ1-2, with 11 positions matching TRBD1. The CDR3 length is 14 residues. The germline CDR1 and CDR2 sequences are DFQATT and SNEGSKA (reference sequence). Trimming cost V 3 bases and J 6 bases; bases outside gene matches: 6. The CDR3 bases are TGCAGTGCTAGTCGGACAGGGGGCGAGAATGGCTACACCTTC. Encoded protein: CSASRTGGENGYTF.

As DNA, the CDR3 is TGTGCCAGCAGCCGCGCCGGGGGGGAGGCCAAAAACATTCAGTACTTC. Amino acid sequence: CASSRAGGEAKNIQYF. The chain employs TRBV6-2 or TRBV6-3 and TRBJ2-4, with 8 bases lining up with TRBD2. The CDR3 sequence is 16 residues long. Germline loops: CDR1 MNHEY, CDR2 SVGEGT. V lost 6 bases to trimming and J lost 1 base; unmatched junction nucleotides: 8.

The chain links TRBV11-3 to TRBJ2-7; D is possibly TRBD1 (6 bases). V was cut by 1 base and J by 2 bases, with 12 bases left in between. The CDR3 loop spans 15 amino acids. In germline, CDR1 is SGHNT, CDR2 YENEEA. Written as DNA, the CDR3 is TGTGCCAGCAGCTTAGCCGGACAGAGAACCTACGAGCAGTACTTC. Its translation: CASSLAGQRTYEQYF.

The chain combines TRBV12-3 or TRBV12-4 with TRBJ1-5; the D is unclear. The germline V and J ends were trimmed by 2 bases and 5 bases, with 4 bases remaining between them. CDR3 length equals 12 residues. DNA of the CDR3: TGTGCCAGCAGTTTATCGGATCAGCCCCAGCATTTT. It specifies CASSLSDQPQHF.

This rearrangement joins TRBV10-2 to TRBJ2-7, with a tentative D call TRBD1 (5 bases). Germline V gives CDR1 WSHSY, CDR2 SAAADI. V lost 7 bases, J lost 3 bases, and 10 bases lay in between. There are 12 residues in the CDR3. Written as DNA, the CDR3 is TGCGCCAGCACCGAGGACAACTACGAGCAGTACTTC. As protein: CASTEDNYEQYF.

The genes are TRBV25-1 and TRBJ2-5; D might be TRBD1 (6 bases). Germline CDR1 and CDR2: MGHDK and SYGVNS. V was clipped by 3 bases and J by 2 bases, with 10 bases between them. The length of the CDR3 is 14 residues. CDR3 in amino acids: CASSDGTIQETQYF. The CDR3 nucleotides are TGTGCCAGCAGTGACGGGACAATTCAAGAGACCCAGTACTTC. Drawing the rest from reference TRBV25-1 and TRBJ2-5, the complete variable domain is EADIYQTPRYLVIGTGKKITLECSQTMGHDKMYWYQQDPGMELHLIHYSYGVNSTEKGDLSSESTVSRIRTEHFPLTLESARPSHTSQYLCASSDGTIQETQYFGPGTRLLVL.

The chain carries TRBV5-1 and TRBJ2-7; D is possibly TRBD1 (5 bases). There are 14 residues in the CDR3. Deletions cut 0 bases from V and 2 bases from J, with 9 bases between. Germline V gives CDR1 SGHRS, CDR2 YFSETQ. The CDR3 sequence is CASSLDRLPYEQYF. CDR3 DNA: TGCGCCAGCAGCTTGGACAGGCTACCCTACGAGCAGTACTTC. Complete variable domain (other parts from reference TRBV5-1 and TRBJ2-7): KAGVTQTPRYLIKTRGQQVTLSCSPISGHRSVSWYQQTPGQGLQFLFEYFSETQRNKGNFPGRFSGRQFSNSRSEMNVSTLELGDSALYLCASSLDRLPYEQYFGPGTRLTVT.

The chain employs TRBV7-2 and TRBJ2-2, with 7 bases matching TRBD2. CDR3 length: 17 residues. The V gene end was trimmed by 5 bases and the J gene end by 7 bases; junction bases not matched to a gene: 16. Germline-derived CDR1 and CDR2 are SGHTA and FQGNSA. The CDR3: CASSQGRAGVLGGELFF. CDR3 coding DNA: TGTGCCAGCAGCCAAGGCCGGGCGGGAGTTCTTGGCGGGGAGCTGTTTTTT.

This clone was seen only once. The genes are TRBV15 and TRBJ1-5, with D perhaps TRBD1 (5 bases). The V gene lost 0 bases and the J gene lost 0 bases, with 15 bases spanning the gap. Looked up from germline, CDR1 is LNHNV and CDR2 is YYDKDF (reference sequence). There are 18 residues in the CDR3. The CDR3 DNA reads TGTGCCACCAGCAGAGATCAGGCGGGGGGATATAGCAATCAGCCCCAGCATTTT. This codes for CATSRDQAGGYSNQPQHF.

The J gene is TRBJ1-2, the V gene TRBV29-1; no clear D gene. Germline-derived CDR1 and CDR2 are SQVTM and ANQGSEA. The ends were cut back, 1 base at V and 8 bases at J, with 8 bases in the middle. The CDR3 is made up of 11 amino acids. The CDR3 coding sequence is TGCAGCGTTGAAGCTTATGGCGGCTACACCTTC. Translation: CSVEAYGGYTF.

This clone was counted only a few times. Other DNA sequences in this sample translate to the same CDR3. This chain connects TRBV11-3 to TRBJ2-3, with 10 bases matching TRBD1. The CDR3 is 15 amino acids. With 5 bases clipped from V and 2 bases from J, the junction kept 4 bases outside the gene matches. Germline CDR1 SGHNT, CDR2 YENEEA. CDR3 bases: TGTGCCAGCAGCCCGAGACAGGGGGCCACAGATACGCAGTATTTT. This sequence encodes CASSPRQGATDTQYF.

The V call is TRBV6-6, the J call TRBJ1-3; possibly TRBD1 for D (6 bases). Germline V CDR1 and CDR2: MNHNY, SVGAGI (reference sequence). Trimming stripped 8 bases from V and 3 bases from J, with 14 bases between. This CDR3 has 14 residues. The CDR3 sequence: CASATSGVGNTIYF. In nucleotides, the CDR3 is TGTGCCAGCGCTACTTCAGGGGTTGGAAACACCATATATTTT.

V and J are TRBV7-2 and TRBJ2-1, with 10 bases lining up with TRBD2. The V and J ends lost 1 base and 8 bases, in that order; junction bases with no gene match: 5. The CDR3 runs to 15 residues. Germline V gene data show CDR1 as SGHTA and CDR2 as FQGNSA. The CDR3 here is CASSLVSSGRDEQFF. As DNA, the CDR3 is TGTGCCAGCAGCTTAGTGTCTAGCGGGAGAGATGAGCAGTTCTTC.